This TCR beta chain was sequenced in a study of patients and donors after allogeneic stem cell transplantation. Germline V lookup: CDR1 ENHRY, CDR2 SYGVKD. Trimming stripped 0 bases from V and 7 bases from J, with 15 bases between. This CDR3 has 15 residues. Via MiXCR, TCRdb re-called the RT-PCR reads, giving one row per CDR3 protein. The sample has fewer than 500,000 distinct CDR3 sequences; 16% are singletons. Sequenced sample: blood, either unsorted or a sorted T cell fraction (not recorded which). This TCR was sampled from a human donor who was either an allogeneic HSCT recipient or a stem cell or donor lymphocyte infusion donor (not recorded which). It is not recorded whose cells these are; they may come from a transplant donor. The chain uses TRBV10-3 and TRBJ1-2; D ambiguous. The CDR3 reads CAISESPSRISGYTF. CDR3 coding DNA: TGTGCCATCAGTGAGTCGCCCAGTCGGATCTCTGGCTACACCTTC.